This passage covers 3 T cell receptor beta chains from one sample sequenced in a study of blood T cell repertoires in COVID-19. The assay was immunoSEQ multiplex PCR, and TCRdb's table has in-frame clones only and misses some. The data show 120,000 to 150,000 clones, 80% to 90% seen once. Sequencing was done on a sample of peripheral blood. All receptors derive from a man aged 18 to 29 with COVID-19, enrolled during active disease.

In DNA form, the CDR3 reads TGTGCCAGCAGTTTAGAGGGGGGGGCTTACAATGAGCAGTTCTTC. Its protein is CASSLEGGAYNEQFF. V is TRBV28 and J is TRBJ2-1, with a tentative D call TRBD2 (7 bases). The CDR3 covers 15 residues. V lost 2 bases and J lost 4, with 12 bases in between. Germline lookup yields CDR1 MDHEN and CDR2 SYDVKM.

The chain joins TRBV30 to TRBJ2-7, with a possible D match to TRBD1 (5 bases). V was pared by 7 bases and J by 3 bases, with 25 bases between. The CDR3 consists of 16 residues. Per the germline V gene, CDR1 is GTSNPN and CDR2 is SVGIG (reference sequence). CDR3 loop: CAFSPRAGNYLYEQYF. CDR3 in DNA: TGTGCCTTTTCCCCCCGGGCAGGGAATTATCTCTACGAGCAGTACTTC.

The chain recombines TRBV28 with TRBJ1-2, with D perhaps TRBD1 (5 bases). CDR1 and CDR2 (germline): MDHEN, SYDVKM. V lost 6 bases and J lost 3, with 14 bases in between. The CDR3 consists of 14 residues. CDR3 in DNA: TGTGCCAGCAGCCCAGGGCTCAGGGACTATGGCTACACCTTC. It yields the protein CASSPGLRDYGYTF.